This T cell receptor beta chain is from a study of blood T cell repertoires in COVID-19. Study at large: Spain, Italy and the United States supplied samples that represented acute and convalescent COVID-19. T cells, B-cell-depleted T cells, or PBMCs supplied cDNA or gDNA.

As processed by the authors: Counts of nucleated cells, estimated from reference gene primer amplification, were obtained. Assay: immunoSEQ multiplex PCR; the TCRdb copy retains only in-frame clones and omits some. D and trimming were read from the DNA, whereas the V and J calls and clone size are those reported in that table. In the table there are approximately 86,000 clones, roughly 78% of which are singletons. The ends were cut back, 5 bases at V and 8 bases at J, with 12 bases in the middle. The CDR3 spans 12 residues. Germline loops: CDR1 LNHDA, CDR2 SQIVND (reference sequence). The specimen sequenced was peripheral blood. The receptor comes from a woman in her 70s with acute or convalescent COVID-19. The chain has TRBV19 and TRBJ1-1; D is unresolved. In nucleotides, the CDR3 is TGTGCCAGTAGTTTCCATCGAGGGGAAGCTTTCTTT. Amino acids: CASSFHRGEAFF.